This T cell receptor (beta chain) was recovered during a study of blood T cell repertoires in COVID-19. The protocol was immunoSEQ multiplex PCR, while the TCRdb copy is restricted to in-frame clones and leaves out a portion. The sample shows over 200,000 clones, around 88% of them seen only once. Trimming shortened V by 0 bases and J by 6 bases, and 12 bases separated the two germline ends. Germline lookup yields CDR1 MNHEY and CDR2 SVGEGT. The CDR3 covers 15 residues. This chain connects TRBV6-2 or TRBV6-3 to TRBJ1-5; D is ambiguous. The sequenced material came from PBMCs or T cells enriched from blood (not recorded which). The origin of this receptor is a woman in her forties with acute COVID-19. Here the CDR3 reads CASSYSFEAGQPQHF. CDR3 sequence (DNA): TGTGCCAGCAGTTACTCGTTCGAGGCGGGTCAGCCCCAGCATTTT.